This record covers a single T cell receptor (beta chain). The antigen is not known. The repertoire was sequenced with immunoSEQ multiplex PCR; TCRdb's copy has only in-frame clones and lacks some. The sample has under 200,000 clones, under 95% seen once. This sample stems from a study of T cell responses to AZD1222 COVID-19 vaccine. About the research overall: Second-dose intervals near 4 or 12 weeks were combined. Study-wide findings and caveats: White British ancestry dominated among donors, who included more females, and clonal diversity was possibly underestimated. Spike was spanned by vaccine-associated CD4 TCRs, with dominance at 160-218 and 743-854.

Trimming stripped 6 bases from V and 8 bases from J, with 5 bases between. The CDR3 totals 10 residues. The origin of this receptor is an adult in good health. The specimen was peripheral blood, collected on day 0 of AZD1222 vaccination. V and J are TRBV12-3 or TRBV12-4 and TRBJ2-1; D not certain. The CDR3 protein is CASRSHEQFF. CDR3 nucleotide sequence: TGTGCCAGCAGATCACATGAGCAGTTCTTC.